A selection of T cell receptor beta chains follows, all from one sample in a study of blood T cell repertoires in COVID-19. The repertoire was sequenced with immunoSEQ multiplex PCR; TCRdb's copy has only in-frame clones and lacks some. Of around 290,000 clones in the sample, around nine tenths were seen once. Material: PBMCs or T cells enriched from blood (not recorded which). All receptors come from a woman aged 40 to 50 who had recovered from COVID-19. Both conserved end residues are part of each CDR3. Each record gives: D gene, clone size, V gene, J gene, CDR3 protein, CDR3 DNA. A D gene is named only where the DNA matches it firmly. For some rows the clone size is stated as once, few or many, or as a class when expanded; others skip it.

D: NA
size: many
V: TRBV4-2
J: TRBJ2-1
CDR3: CASSQDLGSSYNEQFF
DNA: TGTGCCAGCAGCCAAGATCTCGGGAGCTCCTACAATGAGCAGTTCTTC

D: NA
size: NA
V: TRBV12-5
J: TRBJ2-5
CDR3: CASGLKGSGEETQYF
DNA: TGTGCTAGTGGTTTGAAGGGTAGCGGAGAAGAGACCCAGTACTTC

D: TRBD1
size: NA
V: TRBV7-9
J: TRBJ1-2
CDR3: CASSRAGQGILRYTF
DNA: TGTGCCAGCAGCCGGGCCGGACAGGGAATTCTACGCTACACCTTC

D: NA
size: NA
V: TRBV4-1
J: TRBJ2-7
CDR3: CASSQEVLTGPYEQYF
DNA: TGCGCCAGCAGCCAAGAAGTATTAACAGGGCCCTACGAGCAGTACTTC

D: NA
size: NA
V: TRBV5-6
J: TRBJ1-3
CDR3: CASTKLSSGNTIYF
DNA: TGTGCCAGCACCAAGCTCTCTAGCGGAAACACCATATATTTT

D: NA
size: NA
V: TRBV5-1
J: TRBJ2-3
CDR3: CASSREYTDTQYF
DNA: TGCGCCAGCAGTCGCGAGTACACAGATACGCAGTATTTT

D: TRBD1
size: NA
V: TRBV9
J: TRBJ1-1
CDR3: CASSKTGGNTEAFF
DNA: TGTGCCAGCAGCAAAACAGGGGGGAACACTGAAGCTTTCTTT

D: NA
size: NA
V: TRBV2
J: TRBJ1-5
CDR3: CASMRGGAGQPQHF
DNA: TGTGCCAGCATGAGGGGGGGCGCAGGGCAGCCCCAGCATTTT

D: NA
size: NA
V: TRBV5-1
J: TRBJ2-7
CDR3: CASRKEPLEGYEQYF
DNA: TGCGCCAGCAGGAAAGAGCCTCTCGAGGGTTATGAGCAGTACTTC

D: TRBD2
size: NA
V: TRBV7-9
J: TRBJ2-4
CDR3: CASSPRTSGRGNIQYF
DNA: TGTGCCAGCAGCCCAAGGACTAGCGGGAGAGGGAACATTCAGTACTTC

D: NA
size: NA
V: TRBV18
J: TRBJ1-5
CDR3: CASSPSLDQPQHF
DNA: TGTGCCAGCTCACCGTCTCTAGATCAGCCCCAGCATTTT

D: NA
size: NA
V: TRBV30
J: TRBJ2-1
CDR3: CAWSQYSQNEQFF
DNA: TGTGCCTGGAGTCAATACAGTCAGAATGAGCAGTTCTTC

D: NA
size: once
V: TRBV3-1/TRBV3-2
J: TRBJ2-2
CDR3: CASSQSVTGELFF
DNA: TGTGCCAGCAGCCAATCAGTTACCGGGGAGCTGTTTTTT

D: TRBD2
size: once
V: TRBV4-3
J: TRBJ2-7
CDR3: CASSQGVAGVLNEQYF
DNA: TGCGCCAGCAGCCAAGGGGTAGCGGGAGTACTGAACGAGCAGTACTTC

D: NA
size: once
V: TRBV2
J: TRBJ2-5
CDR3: CAFRPGLGETQYF
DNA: TGTGCCTTCCGACCGGGACTGGGGGAGACCCAGTACTTC

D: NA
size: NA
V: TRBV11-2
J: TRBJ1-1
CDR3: CASSHLQYEAFF
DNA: TGTGCCAGCAGCCATTTACAGTATGAAGCTTTCTTT

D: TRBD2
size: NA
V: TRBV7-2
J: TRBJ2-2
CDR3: CASSSTREGPGELFF
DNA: TGTGCCAGCAGCTCCACTCGGGAGGGCCCCGGGGAGCTGTTTTTT

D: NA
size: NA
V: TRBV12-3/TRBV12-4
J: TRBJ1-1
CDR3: CASSFAVNTEAFF
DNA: TGTGCCAGCAGTTTTGCGGTGAACACTGAAGCTTTCTTT

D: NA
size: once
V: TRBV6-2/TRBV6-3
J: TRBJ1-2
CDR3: CASSSDSWGYTF
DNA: TGTGCCAGCAGTTCGGACAGTTGGGGCTACACCTTC

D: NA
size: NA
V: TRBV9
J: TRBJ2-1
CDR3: CASSVGGHPQGEQFF
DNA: TGTGCCAGCAGCGTAGGGGGCCACCCCCAGGGTGAGCAGTTCTTC

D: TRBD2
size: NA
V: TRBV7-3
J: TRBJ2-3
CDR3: CASSLLAGGKTDTQYF
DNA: TGTGCCAGCAGCTTGCTAGCGGGGGGTAAGACAGATACGCAGTATTTT

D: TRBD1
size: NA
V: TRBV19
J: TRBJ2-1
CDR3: CASSIVRGSIYNEQFF
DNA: TGTGCCAGTAGTATAGTCAGGGGGTCAATCTACAATGAGCAGTTCTTC